A selection of T cell receptor beta chains follows, all from one sample in a study of shared clonotypes between healthy human individuals. Sequencing used immunoSEQ multiplex PCR; TCRdb keeps in-frame clones, though not all of them. The data contain more than 2 million clones, 90% to 95% of them seen just once; the ten biggest clones take up more than 0.1%. Sequenced input: naive CD4+ T cells sorted from blood. The receptors stem from a man between 18 and 29 years old in good health. The CDR3 runs from the conserved cysteine through the conserved F or W.

j_call: TRBJ2-7
v_call: TRBV4-1
cdr3_aa: CASSLHGTGGEQYF

j_call: TRBJ2-7
v_call: TRBV6-6
cdr3_aa: CASSYWGQEGEQYF

j_call: TRBJ1-6
v_call: TRBV2
cdr3_aa: CASSDEQGGGDHF

j_call: TRBJ1-2
v_call: TRBV29-1
cdr3_aa: CSVRTGSHGYTF

j_call: TRBJ1-2
v_call: TRBV5-1
cdr3_aa: CASSLGLVGDNYGYTF

j_call: TRBJ1-1
v_call: TRBV5-1
cdr3_aa: CASSLLGSEAFF

j_call: TRBJ1-5
v_call: TRBV18
cdr3_aa: CASSPPTGVGSNQPQHF

j_call: NA
v_call: TRBV7-2
cdr3_aa: CASSLRAGGYEQYF

j_call: TRBJ1-5
v_call: TRBV27
cdr3_aa: CASSFRDRASSVVGQPQHF

j_call: TRBJ1-1
v_call: TRBV6-1
cdr3_aa: CASSDGTNEAFF

j_call: TRBJ1-6
v_call: TRBV2
cdr3_aa: CASSEAAGGPLHF

j_call: TRBJ1-6
v_call: TRBV2
cdr3_aa: CASRPDAILISSPLHF

j_call: TRBJ1-1
v_call: TRBV7-8
cdr3_aa: CASSLELLSGIMNTEAFF

j_call: TRBJ2-4
v_call: TRBV18
cdr3_aa: CASSPAGQNIQYF

j_call: TRBJ2-5
v_call: TRBV5-4
cdr3_aa: CASSFPAEETQYF

j_call: TRBJ1-5
v_call: TRBV15
cdr3_aa: CATSRDIGALQPQHF

j_call: TRBJ2-5
v_call: TRBV15
cdr3_aa: CATSRVPTGLTRETQYF

j_call: TRBJ2-1
v_call: TRBV7-2
cdr3_aa: CASSLAGGTGSYNEQFF

j_call: TRBJ2-7
v_call: TRBV5-4
cdr3_aa: CASSSDRANEQYF

j_call: TRBJ2-3
v_call: TRBV11-2
cdr3_aa: CASSLNRLAGVTDTQYF

j_call: TRBJ2-2
v_call: TRBV5-1
cdr3_aa: CASSLELAGGRSGELFF

j_call: TRBJ1-2
v_call: TRBV28
cdr3_aa: CASTSSSIQRSYGYTF

j_call: TRBJ2-3
v_call: TRBV11-2
cdr3_aa: CASSQRQGADTQYF

j_call: TRBJ2-2
v_call: TRBV2
cdr3_aa: CASSVGQFLTGELFF

j_call: TRBJ1-2
v_call: TRBV5-1
cdr3_aa: CASSLLPGQGEEGYGYTF

j_call: TRBJ2-3
v_call: TRBV29-1
cdr3_aa: CSVEGRAADTQYF

j_call: TRBJ2-1
v_call: TRBV7-2
cdr3_aa: CASSFLAGGRYEQFF

j_call: TRBJ1-1
v_call: TRBV18
cdr3_aa: CASLQGVNTEAFF

j_call: TRBJ2-2
v_call: TRBV2
cdr3_aa: CASSAQSTGELFF

j_call: TRBJ2-7
v_call: TRBV7-9
cdr3_aa: CASSGNEQYF

j_call: TRBJ2-5
v_call: TRBV10-3
cdr3_aa: CAIMEGARETQYF

j_call: TRBJ1-5
v_call: TRBV28
cdr3_aa: CASVADWNQPQHF

j_call: TRBJ1-3
v_call: TRBV6-5
cdr3_aa: CASSDRDSGNTIYF

j_call: TRBJ2-1
v_call: TRBV2
cdr3_aa: CASSGAGTGGMNEQFF

j_call: TRBJ1-1
v_call: TRBV10-3
cdr3_aa: CAISSGTVNTEAFF

j_call: TRBJ2-4
v_call: TRBV7-9
cdr3_aa: CASSLRGDPTPLAKNIQYF

j_call: TRBJ1-2
v_call: TRBV6-6
cdr3_aa: CASSSDRDYGYTF

j_call: TRBJ1-6
v_call: TRBV6-6
cdr3_aa: CASLGGGVSPLHF

j_call: TRBJ2-1
v_call: TRBV6-5
cdr3_aa: CASSSTGGSYNEQFF

j_call: TRBJ2-7
v_call: TRBV7-7
cdr3_aa: CASSLGDDSYEQYF

j_call: TRBJ1-5
v_call: TRBV18
cdr3_aa: CASSPLRVEQPQHF

j_call: TRBJ2-1
v_call: TRBV7-9
cdr3_aa: CASSGGRDYEQFF

j_call: TRBJ1-2
v_call: TRBV5-6
cdr3_aa: CASSLGQHTNYGYTF

j_call: TRBJ1-4
v_call: TRBV28
cdr3_aa: CASSGTGGMGSREKLFF

j_call: TRBJ2-7
v_call: TRBV9
cdr3_aa: CASSVEAAAYEQYF

j_call: TRBJ1-5
v_call: TRBV30
cdr3_aa: CAWSDDRGSQPQHF

j_call: TRBJ2-1
v_call: TRBV6-1
cdr3_aa: CASSVSLAGSYNEQFF

j_call: TRBJ2-2
v_call: TRBV10-1
cdr3_aa: CASSDGGSNTGELFF

j_call: TRBJ1-3
v_call: TRBV20-1
cdr3_aa: CSASLVNTIYF

j_call: TRBJ2-2
v_call: TRBV10-2
cdr3_aa: CASSELTGRLGGELFF

j_call: TRBJ1-2
v_call: TRBV7-2
cdr3_aa: CASSWSDGHYGYTF

j_call: TRBJ1-2
v_call: TRBV5-6
cdr3_aa: CASSPGTALGGIF

j_call: TRBJ1-4
v_call: TRBV4-2
cdr3_aa: CASSQDGTGGYEKLFF

j_call: TRBJ2-1
v_call: TRBV6-1
cdr3_aa: CASSEPSGRIYNEQFF

j_call: TRBJ2-7
v_call: TRBV7-9
cdr3_aa: CASSLVGSEQYF

j_call: TRBJ2-3
v_call: TRBV14
cdr3_aa: CASSANDRVPTDTQYF

j_call: TRBJ2-1
v_call: TRBV11-3
cdr3_aa: CASSVGRGQDNNEQFF

j_call: TRBJ2-3
v_call: TRBV21-1
cdr3_aa: CASSRGAGGPPRDTDTQYF